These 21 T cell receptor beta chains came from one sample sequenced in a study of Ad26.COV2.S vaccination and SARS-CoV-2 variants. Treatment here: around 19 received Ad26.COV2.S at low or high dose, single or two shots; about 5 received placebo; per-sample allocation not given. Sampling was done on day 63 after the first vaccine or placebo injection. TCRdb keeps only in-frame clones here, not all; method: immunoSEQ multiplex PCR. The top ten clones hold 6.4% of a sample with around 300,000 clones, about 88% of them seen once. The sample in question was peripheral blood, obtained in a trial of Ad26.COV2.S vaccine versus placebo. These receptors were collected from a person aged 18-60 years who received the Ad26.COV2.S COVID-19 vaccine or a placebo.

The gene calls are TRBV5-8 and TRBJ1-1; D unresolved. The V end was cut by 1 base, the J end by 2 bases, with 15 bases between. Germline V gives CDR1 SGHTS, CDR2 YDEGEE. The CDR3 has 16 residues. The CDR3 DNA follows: TGTGCCAGCAGCTTGTCAGGCGTAAAACCAAACACTGAAGCTTTCTTT. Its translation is CASSLSGVKPNTEAFF.

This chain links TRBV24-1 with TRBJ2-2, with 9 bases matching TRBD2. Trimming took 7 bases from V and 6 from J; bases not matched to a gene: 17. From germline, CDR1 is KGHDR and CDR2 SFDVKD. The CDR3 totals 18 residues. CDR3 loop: CATSPSSGSRRGAGELFF. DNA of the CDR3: TGTGCCACCAGCCCGAGTAGCGGGAGCCGAAGAGGGGCCGGGGAGCTGTTTTTT.

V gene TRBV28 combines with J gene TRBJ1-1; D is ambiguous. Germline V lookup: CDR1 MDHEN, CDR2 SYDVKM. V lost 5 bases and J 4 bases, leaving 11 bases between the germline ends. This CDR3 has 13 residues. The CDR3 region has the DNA TGTGCCAGCAGTCCCCAGGCAGGCACTGAAGCTTTCTTT. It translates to CASSPQAGTEAFF.

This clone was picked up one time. The CDR3 bases are TGTGCCAGTAGTATACAGATAGCGGGAGTAGGGGAGACCCAGTACTTC. Protein product: CASSIQIAGVGETQYF. This sequence joins TRBV19 and TRBJ2-5, with 9 bases aligning to TRBD2. CDR3 size: 16 residues. The V and J ends lost 2 bases and 5 bases, in that order; junction bases with no gene match: 9. Germline V gene data show CDR1 as LNHDA and CDR2 as SQIVND (reference sequence).

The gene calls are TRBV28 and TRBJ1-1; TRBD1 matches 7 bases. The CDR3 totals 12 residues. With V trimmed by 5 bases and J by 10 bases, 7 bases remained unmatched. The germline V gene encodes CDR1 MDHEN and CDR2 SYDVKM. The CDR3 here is CASSHLDRAAFF. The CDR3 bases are TGTGCCAGCAGTCACCTCGACAGGGCAGCTTTCTTT.

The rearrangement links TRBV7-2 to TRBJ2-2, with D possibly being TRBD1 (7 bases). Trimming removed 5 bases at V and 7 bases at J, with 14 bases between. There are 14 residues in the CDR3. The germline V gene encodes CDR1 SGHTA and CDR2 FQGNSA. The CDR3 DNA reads TGTGCCAGCAGCCTCAGGGGGACTGACGGGGAGCTGTTTTTT. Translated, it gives CASSLRGTDGELFF.

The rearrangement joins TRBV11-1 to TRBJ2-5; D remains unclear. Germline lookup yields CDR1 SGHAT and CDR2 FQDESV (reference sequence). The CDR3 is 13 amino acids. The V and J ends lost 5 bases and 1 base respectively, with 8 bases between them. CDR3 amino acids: CASSPLAQETQYF. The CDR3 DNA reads TGTGCCAGCAGCCCTTTGGCCCAAGAGACCCAGTACTTC.

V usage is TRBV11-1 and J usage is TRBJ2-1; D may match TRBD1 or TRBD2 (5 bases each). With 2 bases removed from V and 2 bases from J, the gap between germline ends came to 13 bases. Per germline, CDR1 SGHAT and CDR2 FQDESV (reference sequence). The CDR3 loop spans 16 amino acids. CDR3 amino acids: CASSLFGGVPYNEQFF. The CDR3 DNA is TGTGCCAGCAGCTTATTTGGGGGAGTCCCCTACAATGAGCAGTTCTTC.

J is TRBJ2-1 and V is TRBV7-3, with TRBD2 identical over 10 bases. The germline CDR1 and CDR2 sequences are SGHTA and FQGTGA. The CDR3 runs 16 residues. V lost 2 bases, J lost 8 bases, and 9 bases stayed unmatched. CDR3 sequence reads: CASSLWASGSADEQFF. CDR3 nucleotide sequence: TGTGCCAGCAGCTTATGGGCTAGCGGGAGTGCGGATGAGCAGTTCTTC.

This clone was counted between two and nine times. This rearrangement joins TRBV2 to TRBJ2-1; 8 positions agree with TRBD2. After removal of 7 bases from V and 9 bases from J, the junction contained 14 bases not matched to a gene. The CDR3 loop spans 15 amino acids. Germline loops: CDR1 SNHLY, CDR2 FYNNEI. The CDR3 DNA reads TGTGCCAGCAATATTGTCGGGGGGGCCGTCGGTGAGCAGTTCTTC. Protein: CASNIVGGAVGEQFF. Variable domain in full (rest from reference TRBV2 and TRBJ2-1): EPEVTQTPSHQVTQMGQEVILRCVPISNHLYFYWYRQILGQKVEFLVSFYNNEISEKSEIFDDQFSVERPDGSNFTLKIRSTKLEDSAMYFCASNIVGGAVGEQFFGPGTRLTVL.

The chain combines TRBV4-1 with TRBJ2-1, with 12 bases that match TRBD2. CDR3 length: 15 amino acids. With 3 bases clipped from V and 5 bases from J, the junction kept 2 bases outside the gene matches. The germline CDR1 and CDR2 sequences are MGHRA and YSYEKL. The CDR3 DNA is TGCGCCAGCAGCCATCGACTAGCGGGAGACAATGAGCAGTTCTTC. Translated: CASSHRLAGDNEQFF.

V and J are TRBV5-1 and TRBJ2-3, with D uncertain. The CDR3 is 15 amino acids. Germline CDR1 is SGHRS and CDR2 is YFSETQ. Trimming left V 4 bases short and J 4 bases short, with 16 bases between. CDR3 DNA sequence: TGCGCCAGCAGCGCGGAGATTAAGGTCCCAGATACGCAGTATTTT. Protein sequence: CASSAEIKVPDTQYF.

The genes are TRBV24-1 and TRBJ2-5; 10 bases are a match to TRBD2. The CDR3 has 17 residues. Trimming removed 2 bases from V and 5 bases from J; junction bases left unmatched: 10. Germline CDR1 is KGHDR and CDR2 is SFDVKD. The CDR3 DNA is TGTGCCACCAGTGATTCTCCAGCTAGCGGGGGTATGGAGACCCAGTACTTC. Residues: CATSDSPASGGMETQYF.

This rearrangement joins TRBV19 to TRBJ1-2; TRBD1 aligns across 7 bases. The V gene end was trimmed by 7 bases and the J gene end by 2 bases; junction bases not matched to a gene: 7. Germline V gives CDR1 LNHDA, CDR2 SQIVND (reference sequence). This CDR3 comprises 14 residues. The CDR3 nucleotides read TGTGCCAGTACGACAGGGCTTTCGAACTATGGCTACACCTTC. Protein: CASTTGLSNYGYTF.

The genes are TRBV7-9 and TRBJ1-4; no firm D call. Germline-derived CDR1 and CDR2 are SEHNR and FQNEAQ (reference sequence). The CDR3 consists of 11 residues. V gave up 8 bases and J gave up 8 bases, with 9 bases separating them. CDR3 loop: CASAAVEKLFF. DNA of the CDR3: TGTGCCAGCGCTGCTGTCGAAAAACTGTTTTTT.

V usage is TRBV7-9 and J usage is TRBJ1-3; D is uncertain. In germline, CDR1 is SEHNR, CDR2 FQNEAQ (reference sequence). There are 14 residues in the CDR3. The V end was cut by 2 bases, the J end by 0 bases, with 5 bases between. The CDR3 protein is CASSLSVSGNTIYF. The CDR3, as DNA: TGTGCCAGCAGCTTATCAGTCTCTGGAAACACCATATATTTT.

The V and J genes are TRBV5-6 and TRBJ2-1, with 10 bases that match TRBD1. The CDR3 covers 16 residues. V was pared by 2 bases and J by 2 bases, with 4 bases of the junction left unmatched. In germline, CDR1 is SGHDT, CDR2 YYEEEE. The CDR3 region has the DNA TGTGCCAGCAGCTTTCCGACAGGGGGCACCTACAATGAGCAGTTCTTC. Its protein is CASSFPTGGTYNEQFF.

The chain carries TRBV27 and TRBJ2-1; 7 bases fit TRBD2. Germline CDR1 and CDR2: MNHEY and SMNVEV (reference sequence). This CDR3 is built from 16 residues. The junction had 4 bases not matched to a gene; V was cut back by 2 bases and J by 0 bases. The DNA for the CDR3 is TGTGCCAGCAGTTTAAGAGGGACTAACTCCTACAATGAGCAGTTCTTC. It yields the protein CASSLRGTNSYNEQFF.

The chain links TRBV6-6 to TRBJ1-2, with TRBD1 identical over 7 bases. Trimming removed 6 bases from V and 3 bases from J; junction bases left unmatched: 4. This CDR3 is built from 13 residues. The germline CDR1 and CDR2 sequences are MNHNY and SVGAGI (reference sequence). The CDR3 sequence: CASREGTDYGYTF. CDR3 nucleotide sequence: TGTGCCAGCAGGGAAGGGACAGACTATGGCTACACCTTC.

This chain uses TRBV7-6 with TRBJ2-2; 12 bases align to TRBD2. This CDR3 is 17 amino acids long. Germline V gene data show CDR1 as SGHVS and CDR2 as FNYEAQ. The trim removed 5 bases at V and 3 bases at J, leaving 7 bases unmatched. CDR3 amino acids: CASSHTSGRTYTGELFF. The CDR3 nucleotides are TGTGCCAGCAGCCATACTAGCGGGAGGACCTACACCGGGGAGCTGTTTTTT.

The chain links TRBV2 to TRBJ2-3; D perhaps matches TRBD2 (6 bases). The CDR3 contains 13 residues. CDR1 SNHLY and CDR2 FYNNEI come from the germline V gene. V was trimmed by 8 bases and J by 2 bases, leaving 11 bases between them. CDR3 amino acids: CASGDFFTDTQYF. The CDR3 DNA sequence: TGTGCCAGCGGGGACTTTTTCACAGATACGCAGTATTTT.